This entry concerns a single T cell receptor beta chain. The data were obtained in a study of blood T cells in healthy people across ages. This CDR3 is built from 19 residues. From germline, CDR1 is MGHRA and CDR2 YSYEKL. With V trimmed by 4 bases and J by 3 bases, 17 bases remained unmatched. PCR was performed a second time for roughly 7 to 11 cycles using a sample-barcoded 5' primer and a J-beta primer mix. Unique molecular identifiers of 12 random nucleotides labeled each cDNA. TCRdb called the 5' RACE reads again in MiXCR, with one record for every CDR3 protein. The sample shows hundreds of thousands of distinct CDR3 sequences, 40% to 45% of them seen only once.

The chain joins TRBV4-1 to TRBJ2-5; 10 positions match TRBD1. Sequenced material: blood. This receptor was obtained from a man older than 75 in good health. The DNA of the CDR3 is TGCGCCAGCAGCCCCTCCCGGGGGGGACAGGGGCGATCTAAAGAGACCCAGTACTTC. Its protein product is CASSPSRGGQGRSKETQYF.